Listed below are T cell receptor beta chains from one sample, sequenced in a study of persistence of HIV-infected CD4 T cells. Antigen specificity for these receptors is unknown. Clones were read by immunoSEQ multiplex PCR, and TCRdb kept only the in-frame ones, dropping some. The table records roughly 32,000 clones, 75% to 85% of them present only once. The specimen comprised CD4+ T cells sorted from PBMCs after approximately 19-hour stimulation, sampled from a patient who received antiretroviral therapy. The receptors derive from an adult woman with HIV who was CMV-seropositive. Both conserved end residues are part of each CDR3. The order of the fields is V gene, CDR3 length, J gene, CDR3 protein.

TRBV19	16	TRBJ1-5	CASSIDSGRSNQPQHF
TRBV7-9	14	TRBJ1-3	CASSLKGSGNTIYF
TRBV29-1	13	TRBJ1-1	CSVTISRNTEAFF
TRBV13	15	TRBJ2-1	CASSITGTGNNEQFF
TRBV29-1	14	TRBJ2-3	CSVRQGQSTDTQYF
TRBV3-1/TRBV3-2	11	TRBJ1-1	CASSDRVEAFF
TRBV11-3	17	TRBJ2-1	CASSFEFGGNYYNEQFF
TRBV9	16	TRBJ2-3	CASSVVGSGSTDTQYF
TRBV6-4	14	TRBJ1-4	CAYRTDITNEKLFF
TRBV28	15	TRBJ2-7	CASNLGLAGTYEQYF
TRBV5-4	13	TRBJ2-2	CASSLDRSGELFF
TRBV6-5	15	TRBJ2-1	CATIPGQGSYNEQFF
TRBV7-9	16	TRBJ1-3	CASSLRAGRLGNTIYF
TRBV12-5	15	TRBJ2-3	CASGFGQGAGDTQYF
TRBV25-1	15	TRBJ1-4	CASSETTGGSEKLFF
TRBV4-3	13	TRBJ1-6	CASSQETGEPLHF
TRBV6-4	11	TRBJ2-1	CASSESNEQFF